What follows is one T cell receptor (beta chain) and its context. Its antigen remains unidentified. There are no base qualities to consult, and no much larger clone falls within one base. The data were taken from a study of Tregs in tolerant kidney transplant recipients (dated by TCRdb to about 2019). For the wider study: Additional Treg samples were obtained from an approximately 3-day mixed lymphocyte reaction with belatacept, with some samples followed by a roughly five-day donor restimulation, before recipient CD4+CD25+CD127- cells were sorted. Several methods of expanding Tregs specific for an allogeneic donor were compared by TCRbeta repertoire sequencing in 3 healthy controls. Antibodies distinguished recipient from donor cells when sorting primary belatacept mixed lymphocyte reaction cultures. The study applied TCRbeta sequencing to find donor-specific regulatory T cells before combined kidney and bone marrow transplantation and then followed those same cells after transplant. What the authors observed across the whole study: Expanding Tregs with activated donor B cells appeared to identify the most biologically relevant and donor-specific TCRbeta repertoire. The study was limited by small patient numbers, and the findings need validation in larger populations and under other immunosuppression protocols. Although technical replication error seemed to be minimal, the question of biological reproducibility was not addressed directly.

According to the germline V gene, CDR1 reads SGHTA and CDR2 reads FQGNSA. The CDR3, cysteine through phenylalanine, is 14 amino acids long. Only the CDR3 DNA is retained, 42 bases long and in frame from the first base. After removal of 6 bases from V and 5 bases from J, the junction retains 6 bases not matched to a gene. Healthy control blood came either as purchased buffy coats or from healthy volunteers. Healthy control blood was processed by Ficoll density gradient to PBMCs and cryopreserved; patient PBMCs were collected before and after transplant. For TCRbeta CDR3 sequencing, genomic DNA from the sorted cells was extracted using the QIAGEN DNeasy Blood and Tissue Kit. High-throughput TCRbeta CDR3 sequencing was carried out commercially through immunoSEQ, with PCR amplification with bias correction and internal controls included. In the paper's pipeline: Unique productive TCRbeta sequences were defined by CDR3 nucleotide sequence when primers matched and otherwise by CDR3 amino acid sequence together with Vbeta and Jbeta genes. Sequences were defined as donor-reactive when expanded at least 5-fold in CFSE-low cells versus unstimulated cells and present at a frequency of at least 0.01% in CFSE-low cells. Jensen-Shannon divergence, calculated on the top 100 TCRbeta sequences ranked by frequency, was used to quantify repertoire divergence. When a sample had multiple sequencing runs, each run was corrected for sorting error separately and the runs were then pooled. The table was pulled from immuneACCESS by TCRdb, which kept in-frame rearrangements only. Such tables lose some clones; where checked, under half of the loss comes from unresolved V genes, and the rest has no known cause. That table gives V, J and clone size, and the DNA gave D and trimming. Across this sample there are approximately 17,000 clones, with around 55% seen only once. Roughly 3.2% of the sample comes from the top ten.

Sequences were obtained from Tregs from blood cultured with allogeneic cells. The chain is assembled from TRBV7-2 and TRBJ1-2; 10 bases in the middle match TRBD1. This receptor was obtained from a human donor in good health. The base sequence is TGTGCCAGCAGTTTCGACAGGGGGCGATATGGCTACACCTTC. Its product reads: CASSFDRGRYGYTF.